This T cell receptor (beta chain) was sequenced in a study of T cells expressing NK-cell markers. Germline CDR1 is LGHDT and CDR2 is YNNKEL (reference sequence). CDR3 length: 14 amino acids. TCRdb derives one entry per CDR3 protein from the 5' RACE reads, leaving out DNA. This sample's clone table lists approximately 420,000 distinct CDR3 sequences. This TCR was sampled from a woman aged 50 to 60 in good health. The material sequenced was blood T cells: a sorted CD56 or NKG2C T cell subset, CD4+ or CD8+ T cells, or bulk PBMC T cells (not recorded which). The genes are TRBV3-1 and TRBJ2-5; lacking DNA, the TRBD1 call made by TCRdb goes unchecked. The CDR3 region is CASSYPGRAETQYF.